Presented here are 29 T cell receptor beta chains from one specimen sequenced in a study of T cell responses to AZD1222 COVID-19 vaccine. Sequenced by immunoSEQ multiplex PCR; TCRdb stores in-frame clones only, minus some. In the table there are about 130,000 clones, about 93% of which are singletons. Material: peripheral blood, obtained on day 0 of AZD1222 vaccination. The receptors here all came from an adult in good health.

The chain is built from TRBV4-1 and TRBJ2-1; a possible D gene is TRBD2 (6 bases). Germline values: CDR1 MGHRA, CDR2 YSYEKL. The length of the CDR3 is 15 residues. The V gene lost 7 bases and the J gene lost 4 bases, with 17 bases spanning the gap. CDR3 coding DNA: TGCGCCAGCACAGTAACGGGGGTGGGGTACAATGAGCAGTTCTTC. It is translated as CASTVTGVGYNEQFF.

CDR3 sequence (DNA): TGTGCCAGCAGCTTAATGGGGGACTCCAATCAGCCCCAGCATTTT. Translating it yields CASSLMGDSNQPQHF. The chain employs TRBV5-8 and TRBJ1-5; D is possibly TRBD1 (5 bases). The germline CDR1 and CDR2 sequences are SGHTS and YDEGEE. Trimming took off 2 bases at V and 3 bases at J, with 12 bases between the two ends. There are 15 residues in the CDR3.

This clone was recorded once. The chain carries TRBV2 and TRBJ2-1, with D maybe TRBD1 (5 bases). V was pared by 6 bases and J by 1 base, with 10 bases between. The CDR3 runs 14 residues. The germline V gene encodes CDR1 SNHLY and CDR2 FYNNEI. The CDR3 bases are TGTGCCAGCAGCACAGGTCCTTCCTACAATGAGCAGTTCTTC. Amino acids: CASSTGPSYNEQFF. Using reference TRBV2 and TRBJ2-1 for the parts outside the CDR3, the full variable domain is EPEVTQTPSHQVTQMGQEVILRCVPISNHLYFYWYRQILGQKVEFLVSFYNNEISEKSEIFDDQFSVERPDGSNFTLKIRSTKLEDSAMYFCASSTGPSYNEQFFGPGTRLTVL.

The chain combines TRBV27 with TRBJ1-6; D gene ambiguous. V was shortened by 3 bases and J by 9 bases, with 9 bases between the two germline ends. This CDR3 contains 13 residues. From germline, CDR1 is MNHEY and CDR2 SMNVEV (reference sequence). CDR3 DNA: TGTGCCAGCAGTTTGGGCAGGTTTTCACCCCTCCACTTT. Translating it yields CASSLGRFSPLHF.

This clone was seen only once. The chain has TRBV7-2 and TRBJ2-3; the D is unclear. Looked up from germline, CDR1 is SGHTA and CDR2 is FQGNSA. The V and J ends lost 2 bases and 1 base respectively, with 4 bases between them. This CDR3 is 13 amino acids long. CDR3 in amino acids: CASSLSGTDTQYF. The CDR3 DNA sequence: TGTGCCAGCAGCTTAAGCGGCACAGATACGCAGTATTTT.

The rearrangement joins TRBV7-9 to TRBJ2-2; perhaps TRBD1 as D (6 bases). Trimming stripped 6 bases from V and 0 bases from J, with 14 bases between. CDR1 is SEHNR, CDR2 FQNEAQ, per germline (reference sequence). The CDR3 length is 16 residues. CDR3 DNA: TGTGCCAGCAGTCCTGTTGGGGGCACGAACACCGGGGAGCTGTTTTTT. It translates to CASSPVGGTNTGELFF.

The chain joins TRBV19 to TRBJ1-3; a possible D gene is TRBD1 (6 bases). Germline V gives CDR1 LNHDA, CDR2 SQIVND (reference sequence). Deletions cut 10 bases from V and 1 base from J, with 14 bases between. The CDR3 extends over 14 amino acids. In DNA form, the CDR3 reads TGTGCCACAGGGCTTCAGGGGTCTGGAAACACCATATATTTT. It encodes CATGLQGSGNTIYF.

The chain couples TRBV7-9 to TRBJ1-1; no definite D call. This CDR3 comprises 15 residues. In germline, CDR1 is SEHNR, CDR2 FQNEAQ (reference sequence). With 3 bases removed from V and 0 bases from J, the gap between germline ends came to 11 bases. The CDR3 sequence: CASSFSWQLNTEAFF. The DNA for the CDR3 is TGTGCCAGCAGCTTCTCGTGGCAGTTGAACACTGAAGCTTTCTTT.

This clone was seen just once. J is TRBJ1-1 and V is TRBV5-8, with 8 bases fitting TRBD1. CDR3 length: 14 residues. CDR1 is SGHTS, CDR2 YDEGEE, per germline. V dropped 5 bases and J dropped 4; count of bases not matched to a gene: 7. The CDR3 loop reads CASREDREGTEAFF. The CDR3 region has the DNA TGTGCCAGCAGAGAGGACAGGGAGGGCACTGAAGCTTTCTTT.

The rearrangement links TRBV6-1 to TRBJ2-1; no reliable D call. Between the trimmed V and J ends, which lost 1 base and 2 bases, there was a span of 6 bases. Germline V gene lookup returns CDR1 MNHNS and CDR2 SASEGT. The CDR3 spans 14 residues. CDR3 sequence: CASSEVVTYNEQFF. The CDR3 nucleotides read TGTGCCAGCAGTGAAGTTGTTACCTACAATGAGCAGTTCTTC.

The CDR3 sequence: CASSIGYTEAFF. CDR3 bases: TGTGCCAGTAGTATCGGTTACACTGAAGCTTTCTTT. V usage is TRBV19 and J usage is TRBJ1-1; D unclear. The germline V gene has CDR1 LNHDA and CDR2 SQIVND (reference sequence). The germline V and J ends were trimmed by 3 bases and 3 bases, with 5 bases remaining between them. The CDR3 length is 12 residues.

V and J are TRBV5-1 and TRBJ2-1; possible D gene TRBD1, 6 bases. V was trimmed by 4 bases and J by 0 bases, leaving 11 bases between them. The CDR3 contains 15 residues. Germline V gene sequence: CDR1 SGHRS, CDR2 YFSETQ. CDR3 region: CASSRGQLSYNEQFF. The CDR3 DNA sequence: TGCGCCAGCAGCCGAGGACAGCTCTCCTACAATGAGCAGTTCTTC.

V is TRBV6-1 and J is TRBJ1-1, with unresolved D. Germline CDR1 MNHNS, CDR2 SASEGT. There are 13 residues in the CDR3. Trimming left V 2 bases short and J 5 bases short, with 9 bases between. CDR3 DNA sequence: TGTGCCAGCAGTGAACCCTGGAGAACTGAAGCTTTCTTT. Encoded protein: CASSEPWRTEAFF.

The V call is TRBV30, the J call TRBJ2-1, with a tentative D call TRBD1 (6 bases). CDR1 is GTSNPN and CDR2 is SVGIG in the germline V gene (reference sequence). V dropped 2 bases and J dropped 6 bases, with 11 bases sitting between them. This CDR3 contains 13 residues. CDR3 amino acids: CAWSYDRFNEQFF. CDR3 nucleotide sequence: TGTGCCTGGAGTTACGACAGGTTCAATGAGCAGTTCTTC.

The rearrangement joins TRBV19 to TRBJ2-2; TRBD1 might be the D (5 bases). The ends were cut back, 4 bases at V and 4 bases at J, with 16 bases in the middle. The CDR3 has 16 amino acids. CDR1 is LNHDA, CDR2 SQIVND, per germline (reference sequence). As DNA, the CDR3 is TGTGCCAGTAGTAGATCGACAGCCAGTTCCACCGGGGAGCTGTTTTTT. This translates into CASSRSTASSTGELFF. The whole variable domain, remainder taken from reference TRBV19 and TRBJ2-2, is DGGITQSPKYLFRKEGQNVTLSCEQNLNHDAMYWYRQDPGQGLRLIYYSQIVNDFQKGDIAEGYSVSREKKESFPLTVTSAQKNPTAFYLCASSRSTASSTGELFFGEGSRLTVL.

The J gene is TRBJ2-1, the V gene TRBV19, with TRBD1 as a possible D gene (6 bases). Trimming shortened V by 4 bases and J by 6 bases, and 13 bases separated the two germline ends. Germline CDR1 LNHDA, CDR2 SQIVND (reference sequence). The CDR3 consists of 14 residues. CDR3 sequence reads: CASSTGVSTNEQFF. The CDR3 DNA sequence: TGTGCCAGTAGTACAGGGGTTTCTACCAATGAGCAGTTCTTC.

The rearrangement links TRBV19 to TRBJ1-2; no clear D gene. Trimming took off 5 bases at V and 1 base at J, with 14 bases between the two ends. CDR3 size: 15 residues. From germline, CDR1 is LNHDA and CDR2 SQIVND (reference sequence). CDR3 sequence: CASSASGKNNYGYTF. The CDR3 DNA follows: TGTGCCAGTAGTGCCTCCGGAAAGAATAACTATGGCTACACCTTC.

This chain links TRBV9 with TRBJ2-3; D gene unclear. CDR3 size: 14 residues. Germline V CDR1 and CDR2: SGDLS, YYNGEE. Trimming removed 0 bases at V and 2 bases at J, with 7 bases between. The CDR3, as DNA: TGTGCCAGCAGCGTAGTCGGACCCACAGATACGCAGTATTTT. This sequence encodes CASSVVGPTDTQYF. The variable domain in full, completed from reference TRBV9 and TRBJ2-3, reads DSGVTQTPKHLITATGQRVTLRCSPRSGDLSVYWYQQSLDQGLQFLIQYYNGEERAKGNILERFSAQQFPDLHSELNLSSLELGDSALYFCASSVVGPTDTQYFGPGTRLTVL.

The CDR3 loop is CASSLAAGTYFNTEAFF. The CDR3 nucleotides read TGTGCCAGCAGCTTAGCGGCGGGGACGTATTTTAACACTGAAGCTTTCTTT. This chain connects TRBV7-9 to TRBJ1-1; D may be TRBD1 (5 bases). The CDR3 is 17 residues long. The germline V gene has CDR1 SEHNR and CDR2 FQNEAQ (reference sequence). V lost 0 bases and J 2 bases, leaving 16 bases between the germline ends.

At least ten counts were recorded for this clone. CDR3: CASSIDLAGQTEAFF. CDR3 coding DNA: TGTGCCAGTAGTATAGATTTGGCAGGACAAACTGAAGCTTTCTTT. V is TRBV19 and J is TRBJ1-1; TRBD1 is a possible D gene (5 bases). V dropped 0 bases and J dropped 5 bases, with 13 bases sitting between them. CDR1 LNHDA and CDR2 SQIVND come from the germline V gene (reference sequence). The CDR3 spans 15 residues.

Here the CDR3 reads CASASRRGELFF. CDR3 coding DNA: TGTGCCAGCGCTTCCAGGAGGGGGGAGCTGTTTTTT. This chain uses TRBV4-2 with TRBJ2-2; perhaps TRBD2 as D (5 bases). The CDR3 spans 12 residues. Trimming took off 8 bases at V and 8 bases at J, with 12 bases between the two ends. Germline-derived CDR1 and CDR2 are LGHNA and YNFKEQ.

This chain uses TRBV10-3 with TRBJ1-1; D unresolved. V lost 4 bases to trimming and J lost 7 bases, with 7 bases between them. The length of the CDR3 is 11 residues. Germline CDR1 reads ENHRY; CDR2 reads SYGVKD. The CDR3 DNA follows: TGTGCCATCAGTGGGGGTGGTGAAGCTTTCTTT. Translation gives CAISGGGEAFF.

The genes are TRBV9 and TRBJ1-4; D unclear. There are 15 residues in the CDR3. Looked up from germline, CDR1 is SGDLS and CDR2 is YYNGEE. V was shortened by 4 bases and J by 5 bases, with 15 bases between the two germline ends. The CDR3 is CASSPRAQQNEKLFF. Written as DNA, the CDR3 is TGTGCCAGCAGCCCTCGGGCCCAGCAAAATGAAAAACTGTTTTTT.

This chain joins TRBV6-2 or TRBV6-3 and TRBJ1-2; D gene unclear. V gave up 4 bases and J gave up 3 bases, with 6 bases separating them. Germline assignment: CDR1 MNHEY and CDR2 SVGEGT. The CDR3 spans 12 residues. The CDR3 nucleotides are TGTGCCAGCAGTTTTACAGACTATGGCTACACCTTC. Translated: CASSFTDYGYTF.

The chain has TRBV6-5 and TRBJ1-4; TRBD1 is a possible D gene (6 bases). V shed 0 bases and J shed 11 bases, with 19 bases lying between them. The germline V gene has CDR1 MNHEY and CDR2 SVGAGI. The CDR3 spans 16 residues. CDR3 in amino acids: CASSYSPGQPIRKLFF. The CDR3 DNA reads as TGTGCCAGCAGTTACTCTCCTGGACAGCCAATTCGGAAACTGTTTTTT.

J is TRBJ1-1 and V is TRBV9; D ambiguous. The germline V and J ends were trimmed by 4 bases and 3 bases, with 4 bases remaining between them. Germline V gives CDR1 SGDLS, CDR2 YYNGEE. The CDR3 loop spans 11 amino acids. The CDR3 here is CASSSDTEAFF. The CDR3 bases are TGTGCCAGCAGCTCCGACACTGAAGCTTTCTTT.

The chain has TRBV30 and TRBJ1-1; D remains unclear. This CDR3 region has 10 residues. Trimming removed 6 bases at V and 8 bases at J, with 10 bases between. CDR1 and CDR2 from the germline V gene are GTSNPN and SVGIG (reference sequence). The CDR3 sequence is CACGEAEAFF. CDR3 DNA: TGTGCCTGCGGGGAAGCGGAAGCTTTCTTT. The full variable domain, in which reference TRBV30 and TRBJ1-1 provide the parts outside the CDR3, is SQTIHQWPATLVQPVGSPLSLECTVEGTSNPNLYWYRQAAGRGLQLLFYSVGIGQISSEVPQNLSASRPQDRQFILSSKKLLLSDSGFYLCACGEAEAFFGQGTRLTVV.

The table lists this clone with a count of one. The V gene is TRBV28, the J gene TRBJ2-1, with TRBD1 identical over 7 bases. Germline trimming cut 6 bases from V and 8 bases from J; bases unmatched to any gene: 10. From germline, CDR1 is MDHEN and CDR2 SYDVKM. The CDR3 consists of 14 residues. The CDR3 loop is CASSKGQPFDEQFF. The CDR3 DNA sequence: TGTGCCAGCAGCAAGGGACAGCCTTTTGATGAGCAGTTCTTC.

The chain couples TRBV19 to TRBJ1-6; tentative D call: TRBD1 (6 bases). This CDR3 contains 19 residues. The V end lost 6 bases, the J end lost 5 bases, and 26 bases lay between the germline ends. Per germline, CDR1 LNHDA and CDR2 SQIVND (reference sequence). The CDR3 loop is CASRGPAGAAIPDNSPLHF. In DNA, the CDR3 is TGTGCCAGTAGGGGCCCGGCAGGGGCTGCTATTCCAGATAATTCACCCCTCCACTTT.